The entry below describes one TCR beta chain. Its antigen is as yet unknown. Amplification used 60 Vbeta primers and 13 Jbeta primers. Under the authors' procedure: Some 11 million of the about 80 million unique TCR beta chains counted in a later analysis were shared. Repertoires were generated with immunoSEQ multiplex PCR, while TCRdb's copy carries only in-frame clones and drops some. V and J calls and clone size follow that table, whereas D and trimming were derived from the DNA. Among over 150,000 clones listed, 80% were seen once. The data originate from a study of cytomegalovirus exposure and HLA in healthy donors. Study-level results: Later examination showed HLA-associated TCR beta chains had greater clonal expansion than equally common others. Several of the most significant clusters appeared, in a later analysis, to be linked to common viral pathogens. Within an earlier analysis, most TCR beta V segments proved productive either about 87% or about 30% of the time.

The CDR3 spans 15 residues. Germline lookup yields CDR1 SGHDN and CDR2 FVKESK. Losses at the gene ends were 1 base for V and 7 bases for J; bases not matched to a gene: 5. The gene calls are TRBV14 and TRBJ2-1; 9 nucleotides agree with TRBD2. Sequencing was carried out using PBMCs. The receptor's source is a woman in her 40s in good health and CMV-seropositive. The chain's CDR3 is CASSQVFLAGNEQFF. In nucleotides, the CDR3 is TGTGCCAGCAGCCAAGTCTTTCTAGCGGGAAATGAGCAGTTCTTC.